This entry lists 13 T cell receptor beta chains sequenced from one sample in a study of OX40 agonist ivuxolimab in advanced cancers. Profiled with immunoSEQ multiplex PCR; TCRdb holds only in-frame clones, not every one. The table includes approximately 58,000 clones, approximately 91% detected once. This sample comprised CD4+ or CD8+ T cells sorted from blood, obtained in a trial of the OX40 agonist ivuxolimab. The receptors shown here come from an adult with an advanced solid tumor such as melanoma, head and neck, liver or kidney cancer.

This clone was observed a few times. This rearrangement joins TRBV14 to TRBJ1-5; unclear D gene. This CDR3 is built from 14 residues. With 8 bases removed from V and 8 bases from J, the gap between germline ends came to 19 bases. From germline, CDR1 is SGHDN and CDR2 FVKESK. CDR3 in DNA: TGTGCCAGCGTGGACCGAACCGGGGAGAAGCCCCAGCATTTT. Translation gives CASVDRTGEKPQHF.

A single count supports this clone. The chain has TRBV29-1 and TRBJ2-5; no clear D gene. V lost 2 bases and J lost 5, with 15 bases in between. Germline CDR1 reads SQVTM; CDR2 reads ANQGSEA. The CDR3 totals 14 residues. The CDR3 sequence is CSVESGTLRETQYF. The DNA for the CDR3 is TGCAGCGTTGAATCAGGAACATTACGGGAGACCCAGTACTTC.

The V call is TRBV18, the J call TRBJ2-5; the D gene is possibly TRBD1 (6 bases). V lost 8 bases and J lost 1, with 11 bases in between. The germline V gene has CDR1 KGHSH and CDR2 LQKENI. This CDR3 comprises 13 residues. The DNA of the CDR3 is TGTGCCAGCGCCCGAGGGGGCCAAGAGACCCAGTACTTC. It codes for CASARGGQETQYF.

The rearrangement joins TRBV14 to TRBJ2-7; TRBD1 is a possible D gene (5 bases). The V gene lost 1 base and the J gene lost 7 bases, with 14 bases spanning the gap. Germline V gene lookup returns CDR1 SGHDN and CDR2 FVKESK. This CDR3 has 14 residues. This CDR3 is CASSQATGVWEQYF. DNA for the CDR3: TGTGCCAGCAGCCAAGCCACAGGCGTTTGGGAGCAGTACTTC.

This chain connects TRBV7-3 to TRBJ2-1; 9 bases match TRBD2. Germline V gene lookup returns CDR1 SGHTA and CDR2 FQGTGA. The CDR3 runs to 17 residues. V lost 1 base and J lost 0; bases outside the gene matches: 4. CDR3 sequence reads: CASSLRSGRSSYNEQFF. The DNA for the CDR3 is TGTGCCAGCAGCTTAAGGAGCGGGAGGAGCTCCTACAATGAGCAGTTCTTC.

Regarding this clone: Other DNA sequences in the same sample also yield this CDR3. The chain is built from TRBV7-2 and TRBJ2-5; D uncertain. The germline V gene encodes CDR1 SGHTA and CDR2 FQGNSA. The V end was cut by 0 bases, the J end by 5 bases, with 4 bases between. This CDR3 contains 12 residues. CDR3 residues: CASSLAGETQYF. Written as DNA, the CDR3 is TGTGCCAGCAGCTTAGCGGGGGAGACCCAGTACTTC.

The chain uses TRBV6-6 and TRBJ2-2; the D gene is possibly TRBD1 (5 bases). Germline V CDR1 and CDR2: MNHNY, SVGAGI (reference sequence). This CDR3 is built from 13 residues. With 10 bases removed from V and 5 bases from J, the gap between germline ends came to 14 bases. CDR3 sequence: CAIGHSRTGELFF. The CDR3 DNA is TGTGCCATCGGACACTCGAGGACCGGGGAGCTGTTTTTT.

The rearrangement links TRBV30 to TRBJ1-5; maybe TRBD1 (6 bases). V gave up 1 base and J gave up 9 bases, with 13 bases separating them. The CDR3 has 13 residues. Per germline, CDR1 GTSNPN and CDR2 SVGIG (reference sequence). The CDR3 here is CAWSDGGQGPQHF. As DNA, the CDR3 is TGTGCCTGGAGTGACGGGGGGCAGGGGCCCCAGCATTTT.

This clone was recorded only once. The V gene is TRBV5-1, the J gene TRBJ1-1; D not resolved. The V end lost 2 bases, the J end lost 1 base, and 9 bases lay between the germline ends. The CDR3 consists of 14 residues. The germline V gene has CDR1 SGHRS and CDR2 YFSETQ. The CDR3 reads CASSFRPANTEAFF. In nucleotides, the CDR3 is TGCGCCAGCAGCTTCCGACCGGCGAACACTGAAGCTTTCTTT. Together with reference TRBV5-1 and TRBJ1-1, the CDR3 gives the full variable domain: KAGVTQTPRYLIKTRGQQVTLSCSPISGHRSVSWYQQTPGQGLQFLFEYFSETQRNKGNFPGRFSGRQFSNSRSEMNVSTLELGDSALYLCASSFRPANTEAFFGQGTRLTVV.

The gene calls are TRBV28 and TRBJ1-2; 10 nucleotides line up with TRBD1. The junction had 2 bases not matched to a gene; V was cut back by 7 bases and J by 3 bases. From germline, CDR1 is MDHEN and CDR2 SYDVKM. CDR3 size: 13 residues. The CDR3 is CASMTGGDYGYTF. DNA of the CDR3: TGTGCCAGCATGACAGGGGGCGACTATGGCTACACCTTC.

This clone was seen more than once but under ten times. The chain is built from TRBV5-1 and TRBJ2-2, with 7 bases that match TRBD2. Looked up from germline, CDR1 is SGHRS and CDR2 is YFSETQ. V shed 0 bases and J 7 bases; nucleotides not matched to a gene: 9. The CDR3 consists of 16 residues. The CDR3 loop is CASSLVLAGVRGELFF. DNA of the CDR3: TGCGCCAGCAGCTTGGTTCTGGCGGGAGTTCGCGGGGAGCTGTTTTTT. Together with reference TRBV5-1 and TRBJ2-2, the CDR3 gives the full variable domain: KAGVTQTPRYLIKTRGQQVTLSCSPISGHRSVSWYQQTPGQGLQFLFEYFSETQRNKGNFPGRFSGRQFSNSRSEMNVSTLELGDSALYLCASSLVLAGVRGELFFGEGSRLTVL.

J is TRBJ2-7 and V is TRBV5-1, with 11 bases matching TRBD2. This CDR3 contains 17 residues. The germline CDR1 and CDR2 sequences are SGHRS and YFSETQ. The V and J ends lost 0 bases and 2 bases, in that order; junction bases with no gene match: 7. The CDR3 DNA follows: TGCGCCAGCAGCTTGGCTTGGGCGGGACTAGCGGCCTACGAGCAGTACTTC. Encoded protein: CASSLAWAGLAAYEQYF. The full variable domain, with the rest looked up from reference TRBV5-1 and TRBJ2-7, is KAGVTQTPRYLIKTRGQQVTLSCSPISGHRSVSWYQQTPGQGLQFLFEYFSETQRNKGNFPGRFSGRQFSNSRSEMNVSTLELGDSALYLCASSLAWAGLAAYEQYFGPGTRLTVT.

The rearrangement links TRBV2 to TRBJ2-7; D not resolved. The CDR3 spans 11 residues. Trimming removed 1 base from V and 4 bases from J, with 2 bases in between. Germline CDR1 reads SNHLY; CDR2 reads FYNNEI. The CDR3 DNA reads as TGTGCCAGCAGTGAAGAATACGAGCAGTACTTC. Protein sequence: CASSEEYEQYF.